This T cell receptor beta chain was observed in a study of OX40 agonist ivuxolimab in advanced cancers. Background on the study: Of mixed ages from 23 to 79 and averaging roughly 66 years, the group was about 80% male.

Assay: immunoSEQ multiplex PCR; the TCRdb copy retains only in-frame clones and omits some. The table has tens of thousands of clones, around 82% seen once. Study-wide results and caveats: CD4+ and CD8+ blood T cells expanded clonally by week 6 at 0.1 to 3.0 mg/kg.

CDR1 and CDR2 from the germline V gene are SGHVS and FQNEAQ. The CDR3 has 15 residues. V shed 5 bases, J shed 6 bases, and the junction held 11 bases outside the gene matches. Only a few counts were recorded for this clone. Its antigen is still unknown. This receptor was taken from an adult with an advanced solid tumor such as melanoma, head and neck, liver or kidney cancer. Sequencing used CD4+ or CD8+ T cells sorted from blood, obtained in a trial of the OX40 agonist ivuxolimab. The genes are TRBV7-8 and TRBJ1-2; 8 nucleotides align to TRBD1. The CDR3 DNA reads TGTGCCAGCAGCGTCCGGACAGGGCTCGCACATGGCTACACCTTC. Protein sequence: CASSVRTGLAHGYTF. The full variable domain, its missing parts supplied by reference TRBV7-8 and TRBJ1-2, is GAGVSQSPRYKVAKRGQDVALRCDPISGHVSLFWYQQALGQGPEFLTYFQNEAQLDKSGLPSDRFFAERPEGSVSTLKIQRTQQEDSAVYLCASSVRTGLAHGYTFGSGTRLTVV.